The clone carrying this TCR beta chain was found a few times. These data belong to a study of patients and donors after allogeneic stem cell transplantation. Trimming took 2 bases from V and 6 from J, leaving 22 bases between them. Germline values: CDR1 MNHEY, CDR2 SVGAGI. This CDR3 has 17 amino acids. In TCRdb, the RT-PCR reads were re-called with MiXCR into one record per CDR3 protein. Seen here are about 960,000 distinct CDR3 sequences, 15% to 20% observed once, and the top ten hold roughly 6%. Sequenced input: blood, either unsorted or a sorted T cell fraction (not recorded which). The rearrangement uses TRBV6-5 and TRBJ1-1; a possible D gene is TRBD1 (6 bases). This receptor was obtained from a human donor who was either an allogeneic HSCT recipient or a stem cell or donor lymphocyte infusion donor (not recorded which). It is not recorded whose cells these are; they may come from a transplant donor. The CDR3: CASSYRLQGFRVPEAFF. The CDR3 bases are TGTGCCAGCAGTTACAGACTACAGGGCTTCAGAGTCCCTGAAGCTTTCTTT.